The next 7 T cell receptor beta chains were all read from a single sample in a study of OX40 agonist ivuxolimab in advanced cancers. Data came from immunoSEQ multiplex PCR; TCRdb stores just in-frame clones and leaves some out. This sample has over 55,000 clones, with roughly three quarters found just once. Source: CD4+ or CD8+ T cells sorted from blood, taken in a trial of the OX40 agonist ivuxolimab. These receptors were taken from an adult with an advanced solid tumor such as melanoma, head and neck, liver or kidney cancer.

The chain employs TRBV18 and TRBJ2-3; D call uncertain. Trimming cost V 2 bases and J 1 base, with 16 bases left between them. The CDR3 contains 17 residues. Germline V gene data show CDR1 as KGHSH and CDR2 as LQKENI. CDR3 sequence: CASSPGMATMGTDTQYF. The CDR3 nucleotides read TGTGCCAGCTCACCAGGAATGGCCACCATGGGCACAGATACGCAGTATTTT.

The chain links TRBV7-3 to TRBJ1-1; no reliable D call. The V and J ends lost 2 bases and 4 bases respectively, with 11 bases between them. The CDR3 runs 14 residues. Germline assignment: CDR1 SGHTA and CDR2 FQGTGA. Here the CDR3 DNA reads TGTGCCAGCAGCTTAGTGGGTTTGTTCACTGAAGCTTTCTTT. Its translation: CASSLVGLFTEAFF.

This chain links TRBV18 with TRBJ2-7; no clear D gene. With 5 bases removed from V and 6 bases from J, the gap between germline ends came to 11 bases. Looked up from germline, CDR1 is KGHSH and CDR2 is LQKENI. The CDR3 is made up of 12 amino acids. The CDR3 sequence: CASSGIPGEQYF. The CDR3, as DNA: TGTGCCAGCTCAGGGATCCCCGGCGAGCAGTACTTC.

The CDR3 is CASSEFLAGSEQFF. DNA for the CDR3: TGTGCCAGCAGTGAATTCCTAGCGGGGAGTGAGCAGTTCTTC. This sequence joins TRBV25-1 and TRBJ2-1, with 9 positions matching TRBD2. The length of the CDR3 is 14 residues. Germline assignment: CDR1 MGHDK and CDR2 SYGVNS. V was pared by 1 base and J by 9 bases, with 4 bases of the junction left unmatched.

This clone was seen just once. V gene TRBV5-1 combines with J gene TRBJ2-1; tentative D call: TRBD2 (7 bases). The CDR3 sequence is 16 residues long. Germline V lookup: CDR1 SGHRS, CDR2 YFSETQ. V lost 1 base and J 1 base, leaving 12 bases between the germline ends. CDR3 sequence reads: CASSLIEGGSYNEQFF. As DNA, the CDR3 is TGCGCCAGCAGCTTGATAGAGGGGGGGTCCTACAATGAGCAGTTCTTC.

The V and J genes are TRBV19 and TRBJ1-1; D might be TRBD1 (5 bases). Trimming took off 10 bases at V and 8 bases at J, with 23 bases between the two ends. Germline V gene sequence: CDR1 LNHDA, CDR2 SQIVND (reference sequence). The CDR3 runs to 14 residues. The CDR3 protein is CATEKNRQTREAFF. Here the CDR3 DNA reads TGTGCCACCGAAAAAAATAGACAGACCCGAGAAGCTTTCTTT.

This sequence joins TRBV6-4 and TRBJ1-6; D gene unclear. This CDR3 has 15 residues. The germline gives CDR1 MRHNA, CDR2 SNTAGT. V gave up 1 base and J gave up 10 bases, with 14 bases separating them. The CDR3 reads CASSDLASPGSPLHF. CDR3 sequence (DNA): TGTGCCAGCAGTGACTTAGCCTCCCCGGGATCACCCCTCCACTTT.